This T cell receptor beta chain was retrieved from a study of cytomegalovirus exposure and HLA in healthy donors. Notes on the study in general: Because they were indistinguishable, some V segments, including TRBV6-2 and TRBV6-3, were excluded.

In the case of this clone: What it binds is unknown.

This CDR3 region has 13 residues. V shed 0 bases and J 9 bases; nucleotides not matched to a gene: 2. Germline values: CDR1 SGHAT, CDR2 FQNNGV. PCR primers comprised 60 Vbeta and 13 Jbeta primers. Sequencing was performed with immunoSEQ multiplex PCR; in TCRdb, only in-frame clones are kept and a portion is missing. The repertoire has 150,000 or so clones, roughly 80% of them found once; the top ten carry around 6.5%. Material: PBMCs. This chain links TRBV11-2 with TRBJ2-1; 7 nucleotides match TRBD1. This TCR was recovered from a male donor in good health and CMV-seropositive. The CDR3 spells CASSLEGGREQFF. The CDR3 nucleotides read TGTGCCAGCAGCTTAGAAGGGGGCCGTGAGCAGTTCTTC.